Listed here is a single T cell receptor (beta chain). Its binding antigen is unknown. No qualities accompany the bases; no much larger clone lies one base away. This record belongs to a study of human T cells and chemical hapten exposure (dated by TCRdb to the early 2020s). Turning to the overall study: For sensitization, 2% DPC in acetone was applied to a roughly 2 cm by roughly 2 cm area of upper inner arm skin. Weekly therapeutic DPC doses were additionally applied to the scalp of patients throughout the roughly 24-week study period. Patch tests used Finn chambers with 0.01% DPC on the upper back, scored after 6 days by International Contact Dermatitis Research Group standards. Most of the patients in the cohort were female, and the cohort covered alopecia areata with under or over 50% scalp involvement, alopecia totalis and alopecia universalis. Libraries were combined into a pool for sequencing, and differences in TCR yield between samples came mainly from small differences in library volumes within the pool. Peripheral blood TCR repertoire changes were tracked in vivo in alopecia patients during primary and secondary sensitization to the hapten diphenylcyclopropenone (DPC). Blood samples were taken from patients before sensitization (week 0) and at 2, 6 and about 24 weeks after DPC sensitization. Blood for TCR sequencing was provided by twenty-nine alopecia patients at one to four time points (pre-sensitization, 2, 6 and 24 weeks).

The CDR3 goes from the cysteine to the phenylalanine over 16 residues. Kept here is only the CDR3 DNA, which spans 48 bases and is read in frame from base 1. The germline V gene sets CDR1 to SQVTM and CDR2 to ANQGSEA. V is trimmed back by 6 bases and J by 0 bases, and the junction contains 4 bases that no gene match accounts for. In light of the paper, this sample's time point label describes: patch test 3, about 24 weeks after DPC sensitization. Taken with the paper, the label for treatment or condition translates to: therapeutic diphenylcyclopropenone sensitization with weekly scalp DPC. Blood at each patch-test visit was drawn before the patch test was applied. To be eligible, patients had to be aged 18 to 70, diagnosed with alopecia and judged suitable for DPC therapy, while pregnant patients were excluded. Total RNA was extracted from unfractionated whole blood that had been collected in Tempus Blood RNA tubes.

Overall study outcomes, separate from this receptor: The number of PT1 expanded TCRs positively correlated with patch test score, significant at thresholds 8, 16 and 32 but not 4. After repeated subsampling, changes were observed in the strength of the expansion versus patch-test correlation and in the threshold at which the correlation became significant. DPC sensitization did not change the number of TCRs with a frequency above 1 in 1000, and there was no evidence of changes in global repertoire structure. Compared with pre-sensitization or healthy control sets, expanded TCRs formed significantly more large CDR3 similarity clusters, which is consistent with antigen-driven responses. All patients had alopecia, a presumed autoimmune disease, so their immune response might differ from that of healthy individuals.

Library generation was performed with RACE. The sequencing machine was a NextSeq 500. During library preparation, unique molecular identifiers were attached to individual cDNA molecules so that TCRs could be counted in a quantitative, reproducible way. For every blood RNA sample, sequencing covered both the TCR alpha and TCR beta chains. Under the source paper's analysis protocol: The median number of TCRs per sample was 90,000 to 100,000, ranging from roughly 23,224 to 700,000. V, J and CDR3 annotation of the TCR reads was performed with the Decombinator software suite. Every sample was subsampled to the same number of TCRs (28,000) for the PS versus PT1 abundance plots. Expanded TCRs were defined as absent before sensitization and observed at least eight times at the 2-week time point. Through fastp at Q25 and MiXCR, TCRdb rebuilt clones from the public reads, retaining in-frame beta chains. Records with the same CDR3 protein are collapsed into one entry carrying the most frequent genes and DNA. It is TCRdb's table, rather than the study itself, that gives the V and J calls and clone size. Counted in this sample were 100,000 to 150,000 distinct CDR3 sequences; over 9% of them appeared once. Jointly, the top ten make up 2% to 2.5% of the sample.

Sequencing used whole blood, obtained in connection with sensitization to the hapten diphenylcyclopropenone (DPC). The TCR sequence derives from a woman in her forties or fifties with alopecia areata. Some clones in this sample may be carry-over from other donors' samples. The chain was built from TRBV29-1 and TRBJ2-3, and 15 bases in between align with TRBD2. The nucleotides read TGCAGCGTCGCCGGGACTAGCGGGGGGAGCACAGATACGCAGTATTTT. Translation gives CSVAGTSGGSTDTQYF.